Presented here are 26 T cell receptor beta chains from one specimen sequenced in a study of post-analysis software for immune sequencing data. Whole-study results and caveats: Higher frequency in patients than in controls was seen for roughly 5 TRBV segments, with TRBV5-6, TRBV5-1 and TRBV20-1 among them.

No antigen is known for these receptors. cDNA libraries for TCR beta contained unique molecular identifiers. MiXCR, applied by TCRdb to the PCR reads, yields one record per CDR3 protein. The sample shows hundreds of thousands of distinct CDR3 sequences, 55% to 60% of them seen only once. Sequenced material: blood. All receptors come from a girl under 10 years old with multiple sclerosis.

This clonotype was observed a single time. V usage is TRBV5-5 and J usage is TRBJ2-1; 7 bases align to TRBD1. Losses at the gene ends were 3 bases for V and 0 bases for J; bases not matched to a gene: 3. The CDR3 length is 15 residues. Germline assignment: CDR1 SGHKS and CDR2 YYEKEE (reference sequence). CDR3 protein: CASSWNRGSYNEQFF. The CDR3 DNA follows: TGTGCCAGCAGCTGGAACAGGGGCTCCTACAATGAGCAGTTCTTC.

The chain has TRBV20-1 and TRBJ1-1, with D possibly TRBD1 on 6 matching bases. The germline CDR1 and CDR2 sequences are DFQATT and SNEGSKA (reference sequence). CDR3 length: 13 residues. The V gene lost 3 bases and the J gene lost 2 bases, with 10 bases spanning the gap. For the CDR3, the DNA is TGCAGTGCTAGCTCGACAGGCAACACTGAAGCTTTCTTT. Translating it yields CSASSTGNTEAFF.

This clonotype was recorded only once. The J gene is TRBJ2-7, the V gene TRBV5-1; tentative D call: TRBD1 (5 bases). Germline V lookup: CDR1 SGHRS, CDR2 YFSETQ. CDR3 size: 14 residues. V lost 7 bases to trimming and J lost 3 bases, with 17 bases between them. CDR3 amino acids: CASGTGHTNYEQYF. CDR3 coding DNA: TGCGCCAGCGGCACAGGACATACCAACTACGAGCAGTACTTC.

The rearrangement joins TRBV20-1 to TRBJ2-1, with D perhaps being TRBD1 or TRBD2 (5 bases each). This CDR3 is built from 14 residues. V was shortened by 3 bases and J by 7 bases, with 16 bases between the two germline ends. Germline V gives CDR1 DFQATT, CDR2 SNEGSKA (reference sequence). The CDR3 DNA reads TGCAGTGCTAGCCAGGGACGAGTTGGAAATGAGCAGTTCTTC. It codes for CSASQGRVGNEQFF.

The V and J genes are TRBV5-1 and TRBJ1-1, with D maybe TRBD1 (6 bases). This CDR3 has 18 residues. Germline V gives CDR1 SGHRS, CDR2 YFSETQ. V was trimmed by 4 bases and J by 8 bases, leaving 30 bases between them. CDR3 bases: TGCGCCAGCAGCAACCCTCCGGGGTCAGGGGCTCCTCGAGGGGAAGCTTTCTTT. It codes for CASSNPPGSGAPRGEAFF.

The table lists this clonotype with a few counts. This CDR3 reads CAISELGESEAFF. The CDR3 region has the DNA TGTGCCATCAGTGAGCTAGGGGAGAGTGAAGCTTTCTTT. This sequence joins TRBV10-3 and TRBJ1-1; a possible D gene is TRBD1 (5 bases). The CDR3 sequence is 13 residues long. CDR1 is ENHRY and CDR2 is SYGVKD in the germline V gene. V gave up 2 bases and J gave up 7 bases, with 11 bases separating them.

V and J are TRBV11-2 and TRBJ1-2; TRBD1 agrees at 7 bases. Trimming cost V 3 bases and J 5 bases; bases outside gene matches: 3. CDR3 length: 13 residues. The germline V gene has CDR1 SGHAT and CDR2 FQNNGV. CDR3 bases: TGTGCCAGCAGCTTGAGGGGGCGGTATGGCTACACCTTC. Translated, it gives CASSLRGRYGYTF.

The rearrangement joins TRBV2 to TRBJ2-1, with a tentative D call TRBD1 (6 bases). The CDR3 length is 14 residues. The germline V gene encodes CDR1 SNHLY and CDR2 FYNNEI. V dropped 4 bases and J dropped 4 bases, with 11 bases sitting between them. For the CDR3, the DNA is TGTGCCAGCAGTGTACAGGGAACTTACAATGAGCAGTTCTTC. Translated, it gives CASSVQGTYNEQFF.

This chain joins TRBV15 and TRBJ2-5, with 8 bases identical to TRBD2. The CDR3 length is 17 residues. V lost 4 bases, J lost 4 bases, and 14 bases stayed unmatched. Germline CDR1 LNHNV, CDR2 YYDKDF (reference sequence). The CDR3 bases are TGTGCCACCAGCACCGACCACCACCGGGAGGGTTTAGAGACCCAGTACTTC. Translation: CATSTDHHREGLETQYF.

This chain uses TRBV5-1 with TRBJ2-5; D possibly uses TRBD1 or TRBD2 (5 bases each). Deletions cut 0 bases from V and 5 bases from J, with 11 bases between. Germline V lookup: CDR1 SGHRS, CDR2 YFSETQ. This CDR3 spans 14 amino acids. CDR3 sequence (DNA): TGCGCCAGCAGCTTGGTCCCGGGGCTGGAGACCCAGTACTTC. It specifies CASSLVPGLETQYF.

The chain uses TRBV20-1 and TRBJ2-7; tentatively, D is TRBD1 or TRBD2 (5 bases each). CDR3 size: 14 residues. The germline V gene has CDR1 DFQATT and CDR2 SNEGSKA (reference sequence). Deletions cut 7 bases from V and 3 bases from J, with 19 bases between. The CDR3 sequence: CSVRLAGRSYEQYF. The DNA for the CDR3 is TGCAGTGTCAGGTTGGCAGGGAGAAGCTACGAGCAGTACTTC.

The rearrangement uses TRBV12-3 or TRBV12-4 and TRBJ1-4; no reliable D call. V lost 4 bases to trimming and J lost 5 bases, with 8 bases between them. The CDR3 totals 13 residues. DNA for the CDR3: TGTGCCAGCAGTTCCCAGGAAAATGAAAAACTGTTTTTT. It yields the protein CASSSQENEKLFF.

This clonotype has just a few counts. This chain connects TRBV20-1 to TRBJ2-7; D is tentatively TRBD1 or TRBD2 (5 bases each). Germline CDR1 is DFQATT and CDR2 is SNEGSKA (reference sequence). The CDR3 length is 12 residues. Trimming pared 6 bases from V and 3 bases from J, leaving 12 bases between. Here the CDR3 reads CSASGGSYEQYF. In DNA, the CDR3 is TGCAGTGCGAGTGGGGGTAGCTACGAGCAGTACTTC.

This clonotype was observed a few times. The rearrangement uses TRBV6-5 and TRBJ2-7; TRBD1 agrees at 12 bases. This CDR3 spans 15 amino acids. V was clipped by 4 bases and J by 5 bases; unmatched bases: 6. Germline CDR1 MNHEY, CDR2 SVGAGI. CDR3 bases: TGTGCCAGCAGTTTCTCCGGGACAGGGGGCCACGAGCAGTACTTC. It is translated as CASSFSGTGGHEQYF.

The rearrangement joins TRBV15 to TRBJ2-5; maybe TRBD1 (6 bases). Germline CDR1 LNHNV, CDR2 YYDKDF (reference sequence). This CDR3 is built from 14 residues. V gave up 1 base and J gave up 4 bases, with 10 bases separating them. CDR3 protein: CATSRARGGETQYF. The CDR3, as DNA: TGTGCCACCAGCAGAGCGAGAGGGGGAGAGACCCAGTACTTC.

The V gene is TRBV11-2, the J gene TRBJ2-3; no clear D. CDR1 and CDR2 from the germline V gene are SGHAT and FQNNGV. The CDR3 runs 14 residues. V lost 3 bases, J lost 2 bases, and 9 bases lay in between. CDR3: CASSFAPATDTQYF. DNA for the CDR3: TGTGCCAGCAGCTTCGCACCGGCCACAGATACGCAGTATTTT.

This clonotype was detected only a few times. This chain uses TRBV7-9 with TRBJ2-1, with TRBD2 matching over 12 bases. The V gene's germline CDR1 is SEHNR and CDR2 FQNEAQ (reference sequence). V gave up 4 bases and J gave up 1 base; unmatched junction bases: 5. The CDR3 runs to 17 residues. CDR3 in amino acids: CASSSSGRAGSYNEQFF. The CDR3 bases are TGTGCCAGCAGCTCTAGCGGGAGGGCCGGATCCTACAATGAGCAGTTCTTC.

This sequence joins TRBV7-9 and TRBJ2-1; D might be TRBD2 (6 bases). This CDR3 is 13 amino acids long. Germline V lookup: CDR1 SEHNR, CDR2 FQNEAQ (reference sequence). V gave up 6 bases and J gave up 9 bases, with 15 bases separating them. In DNA form, the CDR3 reads TGTGCCAGCAGTCCGGGACTTTCTAGTGAGCAGTTCTTC. This translates into CASSPGLSSEQFF.

The V call is TRBV19, the J call TRBJ2-7; no clear D. Germline V lookup: CDR1 LNHDA, CDR2 SQIVND (reference sequence). The CDR3 totals 13 residues. Deletions cut 5 bases from V and 0 bases from J, with 8 bases between. This chain's CDR3 is CASSDYISYEQYF. The CDR3 region has the DNA TGTGCCAGTAGTGATTATATCTCCTACGAGCAGTACTTC.

The CDR3 loop reads CSATDRVSGANVLTF. The CDR3, as DNA: TGCAGTGCCACCGACAGGGTCTCTGGGGCCAACGTCCTGACTTTC. The chain has TRBV20-1 and TRBJ2-6; the match to TRBD1 covers 7 bases. The CDR3 length is 15 residues. The V gene end was trimmed by 6 bases and the J gene end by 0 bases; junction bases not matched to a gene: 5. The germline gives CDR1 DFQATT, CDR2 SNEGSKA (reference sequence).

The chain is built from TRBV7-2 and TRBJ2-2; unclear D gene. Germline V CDR1 and CDR2: SGHTA, FQGNSA. The V end was cut by 2 bases, the J end by 7 bases, with 5 bases between. The CDR3 runs to 12 residues. CDR3 amino acids: CASSLYGGELFF. CDR3 nucleotide sequence: TGTGCCAGCAGCTTATATGGCGGGGAGCTGTTTTTT.

J is TRBJ2-3 and V is TRBV15, with unresolved D. This CDR3 contains 14 residues. The germline V and J ends were trimmed by 5 bases and 3 bases, with 12 bases remaining between them. Per germline, CDR1 LNHNV and CDR2 YYDKDF (reference sequence). The CDR3 sequence is CATSQVSSTDTQYF. The CDR3 DNA follows: TGTGCCACCAGCCAGGTCTCGTCTACAGATACGCAGTATTTT.

This clonotype was detected a few times. The DNA of the CDR3 is TGTGCTAGTGGTTTTTGGGCGGACTACGAGCAGTACTTC. It codes for CASGFWADYEQYF. V usage is TRBV12-5 and J usage is TRBJ2-7; D not resolved. The V and J ends lost 3 bases and 3 bases respectively, with 9 bases between them. This CDR3 contains 13 residues. Germline CDR1 reads LGHNT; CDR2 reads FRNRAP.

This chain uses TRBV11-2 with TRBJ2-3; 16 bases agree with TRBD2. The CDR3 length is 17 residues. V lost 5 bases to trimming and J lost 2 bases; unmatched junction nucleotides: 4. Germline loops: CDR1 SGHAT, CDR2 FQNNGV. The chain's CDR3 is CASSKGTSGRATDTQYF. The CDR3 bases are TGTGCCAGCAGCAAAGGGACTAGCGGGAGGGCCACAGATACGCAGTATTTT.

This chain links TRBV6-5 with TRBJ1-6, with TRBD1 identical over 9 bases. Germline CDR1 and CDR2: MNHEY and SVGAGI. The trim removed 4 bases at V and 11 bases at J, leaving 6 bases unmatched. This CDR3 comprises 14 residues. The CDR3 DNA is TGTGCCAGCAGTTTCACAGGGGGCTCGACACCCCTCCACTTT. Translation: CASSFTGGSTPLHF.

The rearrangement uses TRBV6-6 and TRBJ2-1, with D perhaps TRBD1 (5 bases). With 7 bases removed from V and 2 bases from J, the gap between germline ends came to 21 bases. This CDR3 is 17 amino acids long. CDR1 is MNHNY and CDR2 is SVGAGI in the germline V gene (reference sequence). The CDR3 loop is CASTPWGSSYPYNEQFF. DNA of the CDR3: TGTGCCAGCACTCCCTGGGGCAGCTCCTATCCCTACAATGAGCAGTTCTTC.